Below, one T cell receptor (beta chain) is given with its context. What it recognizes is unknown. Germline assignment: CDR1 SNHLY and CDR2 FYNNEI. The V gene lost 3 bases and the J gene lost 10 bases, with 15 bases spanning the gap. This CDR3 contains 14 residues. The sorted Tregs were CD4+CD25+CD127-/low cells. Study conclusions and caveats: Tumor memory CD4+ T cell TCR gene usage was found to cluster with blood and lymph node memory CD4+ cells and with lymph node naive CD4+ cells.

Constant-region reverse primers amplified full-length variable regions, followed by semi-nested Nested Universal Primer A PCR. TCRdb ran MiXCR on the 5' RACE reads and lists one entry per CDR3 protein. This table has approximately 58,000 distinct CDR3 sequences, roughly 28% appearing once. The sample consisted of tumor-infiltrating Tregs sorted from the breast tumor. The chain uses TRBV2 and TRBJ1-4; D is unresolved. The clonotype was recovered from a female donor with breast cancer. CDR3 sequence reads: CASSEEREGGKLFF. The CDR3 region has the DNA TGTGCCAGCAGTGAGGAGCGAGAAGGTGGAAAACTGTTTTTT.